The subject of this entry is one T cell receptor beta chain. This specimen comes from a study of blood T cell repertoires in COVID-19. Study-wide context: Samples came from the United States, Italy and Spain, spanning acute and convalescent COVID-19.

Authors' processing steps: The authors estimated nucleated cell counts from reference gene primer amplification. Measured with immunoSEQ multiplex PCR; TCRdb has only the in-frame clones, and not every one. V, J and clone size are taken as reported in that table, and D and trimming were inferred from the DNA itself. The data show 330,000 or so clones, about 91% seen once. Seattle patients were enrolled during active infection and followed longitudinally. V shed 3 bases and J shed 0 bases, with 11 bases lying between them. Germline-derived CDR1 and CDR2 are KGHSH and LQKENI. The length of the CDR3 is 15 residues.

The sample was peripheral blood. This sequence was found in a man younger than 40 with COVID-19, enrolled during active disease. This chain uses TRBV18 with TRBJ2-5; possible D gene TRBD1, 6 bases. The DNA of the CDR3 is TGTGCCAGCTCACCCCCCGGGACATACCAAGAGACCCAGTACTTC. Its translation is CASSPPGTYQETQYF.